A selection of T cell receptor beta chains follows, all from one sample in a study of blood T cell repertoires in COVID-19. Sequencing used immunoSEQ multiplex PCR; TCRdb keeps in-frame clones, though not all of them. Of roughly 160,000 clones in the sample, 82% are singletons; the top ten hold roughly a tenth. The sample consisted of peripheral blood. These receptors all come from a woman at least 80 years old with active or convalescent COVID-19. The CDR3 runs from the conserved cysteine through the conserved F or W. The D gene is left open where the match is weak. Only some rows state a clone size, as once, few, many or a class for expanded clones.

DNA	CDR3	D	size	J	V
TGTGCCAGTAGTAAGAGGGCCTATGAGCAGTTCTTC	CASSKRAYEQFF	.	few	TRBJ2-1	TRBV19
TGTGCCAGCAGCTCCAGACAGGCCCAAGAGACCCAGTACTTC	CASSSRQAQETQYF	.	once	TRBJ2-5	TRBV5-4
TGTGCCAGCAGCAAAAGCCCTTTGGTTGAGAATTCACCCCTCCACTTT	CASSKSPLVENSPLHF	.	.	TRBJ1-6	TRBV21-1
TGTGCCAGCAGCTCCCACAGGGGGCAGGGCGGGTACAACACTGAAGCTTTCTTT	CASSSHRGQGGYNTEAFF	TRBD1	.	TRBJ1-1	TRBV9
TGTGCCATCAGTGCCGGGACAGGGGCGACCTATGGCTACACCTTC	CAISAGTGATYGYTF	TRBD1	few	TRBJ1-2	TRBV10-3
TGTGCCAGCAGCGTCGTCCCTGGCCGAACTGAAGCTTTCTTT	CASSVVPGRTEAFF	.	.	TRBJ1-1	TRBV9
TGTGCCAGCAGCTTGGGAGAGAGACACTCTGGAAACACCATATATTTT	CASSLGERHSGNTIYF	.	once	TRBJ1-3	TRBV5-4
TGTGCCAGCAGCGCCAGGGGTCCAAAAAACATTCAGTACTTC	CASSARGPKNIQYF	.	.	TRBJ2-4	TRBV5-6
TGTGCCAGCAGCTTGTTAGGGGGAGAGACCCAGTACTTC	CASSLLGGETQYF	.	.	TRBJ2-5	TRBV5-6
TGTGCCAGTAGTTCCTTCCCCCGGGGTAGCAATCAGCCCCAGCATTTT	CASSSFPRGSNQPQHF	.	.	TRBJ1-5	TRBV19
TGTGCCACCAGCAGAGGAGGGAGTTGGGCTAATGGGGAGCAGTACTTC	CATSRGGSWANGEQYF	.	.	TRBJ2-7	TRBV15
TGTGCCAGTAGTATGACAGGGGATGATGAGCAGTTCTTC	CASSMTGDDEQFF	TRBD1	.	TRBJ2-1	TRBV19
TGTGCCAGCAGCCCCGGCCGGACTAGCAACGAGCAGTACTTC	CASSPGRTSNEQYF	TRBD2	.	TRBJ2-7	TRBV7-9
TGTGCCAGCAGTTTTTCAGGACAAGGGGTCCAAGAGACCCAGTACTTC	CASSFSGQGVQETQYF	.	.	TRBJ2-5	TRBV28
TGCGCCAGCAGCTCCCGGGGACAGAACTACGAGCAGTACTTC	CASSSRGQNYEQYF	TRBD1	.	TRBJ2-7	TRBV5-1
TGTGCCAGCGGCGGACTAGCGGGAGTGGAAGATACGCAGTATTTT	CASGGLAGVEDTQYF	TRBD2	.	TRBJ2-3	TRBV25-1
TGTGCCAGCAGCCAAACTGAGACCCAGTACTTC	CASSQTETQYF	.	.	TRBJ2-5	TRBV3-1/TRBV3-2
TGTGCCAGCAGCGTAGCTTTCGGGGGAGGCTACACCTTC	CASSVAFGGGYTF	.	.	TRBJ1-2	TRBV9
TGTGCCAGCAGCCCCGGACTAGCGTCTAATGAGCAGTTCTTC	CASSPGLASNEQFF	TRBD2	.	TRBJ2-1	TRBV5-4
TGTGCCAGCAACCGACAGCGGAACACTGAAGCTTTCTTT	CASNRQRNTEAFF	.	.	TRBJ1-1	TRBV5-8
TGTGCCAGCAGCCAAGAGCGGAGGGGGTTGACTAGCGGGACATTCACCGGGGAGCTGTTTTTT	CASSQERRGLTSGTFTGELFF	TRBD2	.	TRBJ2-2	TRBV3-1/TRBV3-2
TGTGCCAGCAGTTTTAGCGGGAGGCAGAACACCGGGGAGCTGTTTTTT	CASSFSGRQNTGELFF	TRBD2	.	TRBJ2-2	TRBV6-6
TGTGCCAGCAGCCCTACAGGGGGTTGGACTGAAGCTTTCTTT	CASSPTGGWTEAFF	TRBD1	.	TRBJ1-1	TRBV7-3
TGTGCCAGCAGCCCCGGGGTGAGGCGATGGCGAAATCAGCCCCAGCATTTT	CASSPGVRRWRNQPQHF	.	.	TRBJ1-5	TRBV9
TGTGCCAGCAGTCGCTCGACTAGCGGCTTCTACGAGCAGTACTTC	CASSRSTSGFYEQYF	TRBD2	.	TRBJ2-7	TRBV6-2/TRBV6-3
TGTGCCAGCAGTCACATCCGGGACAGGGCCGATGAAGCTTTCTTT	CASSHIRDRADEAFF	TRBD1	.	TRBJ1-1	TRBV25-1
TGTGCCAGCAGCTTGATACAGGGGCAGGGGAAAACTGAAGCTTTCTTT	CASSLIQGQGKTEAFF	TRBD1	.	TRBJ1-1	TRBV5-6
TGCGCCAGCAGCCAAGATGGCCAGGGTGTCTATGGCTACACCTTC	CASSQDGQGVYGYTF	.	.	TRBJ1-2	TRBV4-1
TGTGCCAGCAGTTCCCCGGGACAGGGGAACTACGAGCAGTACTTC	CASSSPGQGNYEQYF	TRBD1	few	TRBJ2-7	TRBV28
TGTGCCAGCGAGCCGGGCACAGATACGCAGTATTTT	CASEPGTDTQYF	.	.	TRBJ2-3	TRBV6-5
TGTGCCAGCAGTCTGGGCCAAAACTATGGCTACACCTTC	CASSLGQNYGYTF	.	.	TRBJ1-2	TRBV6-5
TGTGCCAGCTCACCGGGAGCGGGAGAGAAAGCCGGGGAGCTGTTTTTT	CASSPGAGEKAGELFF	TRBD2	.	TRBJ2-2	TRBV18
TGTGCCAGCAGCACGCCAGGGAACACTGAAGCTTTCTTT	CASSTPGNTEAFF	.	.	TRBJ1-1	TRBV5-4
TGCGCCAGCAGCCTTGGTTGGGGGCAAGGGTACACTGAAGCTTTCTTT	CASSLGWGQGYTEAFF	.	.	TRBJ1-1	TRBV4-1
TGTGCCAGCAGCATCGACGGGAATCAGCCCCAGCATTTT	CASSIDGNQPQHF	.	.	TRBJ1-5	TRBV7-3